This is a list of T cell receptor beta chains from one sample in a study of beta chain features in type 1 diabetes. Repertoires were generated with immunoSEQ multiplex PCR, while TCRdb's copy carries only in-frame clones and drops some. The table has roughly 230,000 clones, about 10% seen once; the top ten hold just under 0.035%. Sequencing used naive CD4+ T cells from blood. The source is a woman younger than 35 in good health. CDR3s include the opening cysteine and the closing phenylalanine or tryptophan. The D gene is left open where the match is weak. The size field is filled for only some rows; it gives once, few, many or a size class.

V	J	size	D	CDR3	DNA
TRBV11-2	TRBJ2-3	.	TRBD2	CASSLGTSGGTDTQYF	TGTGCCAGCAGCTTAGGGACTAGCGGGGGCACAGATACGCAGTATTTT
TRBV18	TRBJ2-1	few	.	CASSPRGEQFF	TGTGCCAGCTCACCTCGGGGGGAGCAGTTCTTC
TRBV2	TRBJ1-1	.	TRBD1	CASSEIRGLSEAFF	TGTGCCAGCAGTGAAATCAGGGGGCTGAGCGAAGCTTTCTTT
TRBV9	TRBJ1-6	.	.	CASSPGSSYNSPLHF	TGTGCCAGCAGCCCGGGGAGCTCCTATAATTCACCCCTCCACTTT
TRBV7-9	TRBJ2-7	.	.	CASSSQEILYEQYF	TGTGCCAGCAGCTCCCAGGAAATCTTATACGAGCAGTACTTC
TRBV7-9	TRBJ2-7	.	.	CASSLDLSSYEQYF	TGTGCCAGCAGCTTGGACTTGAGCTCCTACGAGCAGTACTTC
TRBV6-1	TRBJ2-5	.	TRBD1	CASTPSRGPQETQYF	TGTGCCAGCACCCCGAGCAGGGGGCCCCAAGAGACCCAGTACTTC
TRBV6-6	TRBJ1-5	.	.	CASTYSNQPQHF	TGTGCCAGCACCTATAGCAATCAGCCCCAGCATTTT
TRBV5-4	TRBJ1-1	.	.	CASSLAGGQNTEAFF	TGTGCCAGCAGCTTGGCCGGGGGGCAAAACACTGAAGCTTTCTTT
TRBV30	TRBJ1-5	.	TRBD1	CAWTPGTGNQPQHF	TGTGCCTGGACCCCCGGGACAGGGAATCAGCCCCAGCATTTT
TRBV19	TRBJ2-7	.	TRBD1	CATMAGQGAYEQYF	TGTGCCACCATGGCGGGACAGGGGGCCTACGAGCAGTACTTC
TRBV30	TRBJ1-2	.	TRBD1	CAWSVQGRGQHGYTF	TGTGCCTGGAGTGTACAGGGAAGGGGACAGCACGGCTACACCTTC
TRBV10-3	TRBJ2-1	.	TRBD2	CAISRLADYNEQFF	TGTGCCATCAGTCGACTAGCGGACTACAATGAGCAGTTCTTC
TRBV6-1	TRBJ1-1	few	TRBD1	CASSVTGVNTEAFF	TGTGCCAGCAGTGTGACAGGGGTCAACACTGAAGCTTTCTTT
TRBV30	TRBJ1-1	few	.	CAWSPLQGLNTEAFF	TGTGCCTGGAGTCCACTACAGGGCCTGAACACTGAAGCTTTCTTT
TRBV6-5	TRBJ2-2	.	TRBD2	CASRVAGAGELFF	TGTGCCAGCAGAGTCGCGGGGGCCGGGGAGCTGTTTTTT
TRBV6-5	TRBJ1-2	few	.	CASSLRQGYGYTF	TGTGCCAGCAGCCTGAGGCAGGGCTATGGCTACACCTTC
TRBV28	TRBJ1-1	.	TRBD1	CASSDREDSEAFF	TGTGCCAGCAGTGACAGGGAGGATTCAGAAGCTTTCTTT
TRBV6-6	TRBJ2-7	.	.	CASDQNRAYEQYF	TGTGCCAGTGATCAGAACAGAGCTTACGAGCAGTACTTC
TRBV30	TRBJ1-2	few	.	CAWKYREGYTF	TGTGCCTGGAAATACAGGGAAGGCTACACCTTC
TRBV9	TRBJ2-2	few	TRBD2	CASSLSAGGPSGELFF	TGTGCCAGCAGCCTCTCAGCGGGAGGGCCTTCCGGGGAGCTGTTTTTT
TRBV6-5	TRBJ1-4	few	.	CASKGNDEKLFF	TGTGCCAGCAAGGGGAACGATGAAAAACTGTTTTTT